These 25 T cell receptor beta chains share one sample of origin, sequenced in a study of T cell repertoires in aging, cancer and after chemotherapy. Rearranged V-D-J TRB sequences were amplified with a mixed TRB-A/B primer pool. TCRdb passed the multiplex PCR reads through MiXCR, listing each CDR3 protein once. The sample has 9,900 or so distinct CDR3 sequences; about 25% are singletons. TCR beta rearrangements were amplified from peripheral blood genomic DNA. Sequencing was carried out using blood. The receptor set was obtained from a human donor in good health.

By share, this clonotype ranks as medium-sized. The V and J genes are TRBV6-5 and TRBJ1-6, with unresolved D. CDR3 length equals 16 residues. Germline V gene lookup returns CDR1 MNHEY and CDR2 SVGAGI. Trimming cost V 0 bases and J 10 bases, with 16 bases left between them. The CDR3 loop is CASSYSLPTPASPLHF. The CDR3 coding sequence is TGTGCCAGCAGTTACTCCTTGCCGACGCCGGCATCACCCCTCCACTTT.

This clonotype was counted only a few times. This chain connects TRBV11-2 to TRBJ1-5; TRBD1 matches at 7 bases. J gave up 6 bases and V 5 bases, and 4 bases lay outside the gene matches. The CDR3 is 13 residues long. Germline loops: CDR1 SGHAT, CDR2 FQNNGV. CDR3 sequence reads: CASSPDRSQPQHF. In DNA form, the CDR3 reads TGTGCCAGCAGCCCGGACAGGAGTCAGCCCCAGCATTTT.

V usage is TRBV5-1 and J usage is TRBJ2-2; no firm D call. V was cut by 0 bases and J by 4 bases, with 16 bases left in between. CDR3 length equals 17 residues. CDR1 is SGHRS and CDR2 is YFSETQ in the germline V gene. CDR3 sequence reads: CASSLAWDLGLTGELFF. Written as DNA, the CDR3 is TGCGCCAGCAGCTTGGCGTGGGATCTAGGTCTCACCGGGGAGCTGTTTTTT.

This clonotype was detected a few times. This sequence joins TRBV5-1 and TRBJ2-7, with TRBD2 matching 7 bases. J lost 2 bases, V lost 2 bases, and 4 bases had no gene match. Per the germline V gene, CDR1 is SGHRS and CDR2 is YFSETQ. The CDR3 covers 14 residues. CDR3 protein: CASSFGRATYEQYF. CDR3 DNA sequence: TGCGCCAGCAGCTTTGGGAGGGCCACCTACGAGCAGTACTTC.

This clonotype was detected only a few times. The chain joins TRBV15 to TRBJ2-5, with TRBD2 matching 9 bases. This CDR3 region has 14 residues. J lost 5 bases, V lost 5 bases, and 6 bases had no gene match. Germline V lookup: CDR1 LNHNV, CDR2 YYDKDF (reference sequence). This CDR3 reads CATSFSGRSETQYF. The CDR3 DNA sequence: TGTGCCACCAGCTTCAGCGGGAGGTCCGAGACCCAGTACTTC.

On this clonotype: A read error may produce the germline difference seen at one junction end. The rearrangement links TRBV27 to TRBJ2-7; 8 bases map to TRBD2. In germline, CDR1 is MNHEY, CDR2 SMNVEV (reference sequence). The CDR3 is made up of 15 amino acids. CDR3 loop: CASSQDGAGGYEQYF. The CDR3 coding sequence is TGCGCCAGCAGCCAAGACGGGGCGGGAGGATACGAGCAGTACTTC.

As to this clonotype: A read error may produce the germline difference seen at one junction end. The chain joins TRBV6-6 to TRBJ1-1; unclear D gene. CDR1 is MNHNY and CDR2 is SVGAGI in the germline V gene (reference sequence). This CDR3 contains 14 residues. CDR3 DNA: TGTGCCAGCAGTTACTCGGACGGGAACACTAAAGCTTTCTTT. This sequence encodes CASSYSDGNTKAFF.

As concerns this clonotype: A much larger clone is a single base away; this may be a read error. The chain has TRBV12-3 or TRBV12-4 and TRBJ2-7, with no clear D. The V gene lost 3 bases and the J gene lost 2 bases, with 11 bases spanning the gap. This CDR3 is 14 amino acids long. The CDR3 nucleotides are TGTGCCAGCAGTTTGGATCTGAATGCCTACGAGCAGTACTTC. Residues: CASSLDLNAYEQYF.

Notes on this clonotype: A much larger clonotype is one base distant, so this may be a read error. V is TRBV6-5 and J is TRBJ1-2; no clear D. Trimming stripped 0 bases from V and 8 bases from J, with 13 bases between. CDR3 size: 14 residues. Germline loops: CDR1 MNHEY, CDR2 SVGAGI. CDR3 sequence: CASSYSELKAGYTF. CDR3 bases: TGTGCCAGCAGTTACTCTGAGTTGAAAGCGGGCTACACCTTC.

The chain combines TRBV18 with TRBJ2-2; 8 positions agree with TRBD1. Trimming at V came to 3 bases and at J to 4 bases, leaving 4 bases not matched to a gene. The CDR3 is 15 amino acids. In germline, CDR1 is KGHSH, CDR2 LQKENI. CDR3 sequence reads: CASSPGQGTTGELFF. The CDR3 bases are TGTGCCAGCTCACCCGGACAGGGTACCACCGGGGAGCTGTTTTTT.

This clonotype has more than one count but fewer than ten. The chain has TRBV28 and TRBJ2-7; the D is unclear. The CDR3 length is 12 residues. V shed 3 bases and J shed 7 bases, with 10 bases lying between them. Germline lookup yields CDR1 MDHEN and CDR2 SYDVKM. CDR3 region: CASSLLFREQYF. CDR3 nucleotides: TGTGCCAGCAGTTTGCTCTTCAGGGAGCAGTACTTC.

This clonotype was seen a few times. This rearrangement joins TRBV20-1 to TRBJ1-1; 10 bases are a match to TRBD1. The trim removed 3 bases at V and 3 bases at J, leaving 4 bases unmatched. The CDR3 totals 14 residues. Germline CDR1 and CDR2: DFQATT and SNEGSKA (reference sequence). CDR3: CSARTGGPHTEAFF. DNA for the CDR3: TGCAGTGCTAGGACAGGGGGCCCCCACACTGAAGCTTTCTTT.

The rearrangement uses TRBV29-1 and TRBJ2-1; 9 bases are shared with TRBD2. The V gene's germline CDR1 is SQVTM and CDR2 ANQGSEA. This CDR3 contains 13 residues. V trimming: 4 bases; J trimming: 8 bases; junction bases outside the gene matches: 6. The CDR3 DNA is TGCAGCGTTGCACCAGCGGGAGGCCATGAGCAGTTCTTC. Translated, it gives CSVAPAGGHEQFF.

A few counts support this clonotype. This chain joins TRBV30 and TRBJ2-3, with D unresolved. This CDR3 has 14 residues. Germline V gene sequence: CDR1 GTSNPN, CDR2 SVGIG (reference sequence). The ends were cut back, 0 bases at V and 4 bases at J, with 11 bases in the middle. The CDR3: CAWSVASLPDTQYF. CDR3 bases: TGTGCCTGGAGTGTAGCCAGCCTTCCAGATACGCAGTATTTT.

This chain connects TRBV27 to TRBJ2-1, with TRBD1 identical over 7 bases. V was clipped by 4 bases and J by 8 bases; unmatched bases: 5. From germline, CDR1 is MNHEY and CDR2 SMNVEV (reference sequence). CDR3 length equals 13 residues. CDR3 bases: TGTGCCAGCAGTTCAGGGGGTAGCGATGAGCAGTTCTTC. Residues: CASSSGGSDEQFF.

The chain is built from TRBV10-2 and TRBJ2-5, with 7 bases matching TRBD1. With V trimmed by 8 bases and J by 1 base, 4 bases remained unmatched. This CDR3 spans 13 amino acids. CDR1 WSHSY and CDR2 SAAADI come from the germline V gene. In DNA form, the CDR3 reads TGCGCCAGCCGGACAGGAGCCCAAGAGACCCAGTACTTC. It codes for CASRTGAQETQYF.

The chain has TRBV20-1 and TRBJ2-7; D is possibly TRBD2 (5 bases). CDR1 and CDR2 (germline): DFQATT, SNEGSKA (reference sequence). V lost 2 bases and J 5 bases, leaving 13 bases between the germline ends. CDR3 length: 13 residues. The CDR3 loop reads CSARPSEGNEQYF. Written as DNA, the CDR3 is TGCAGTGCTAGACCCTCTGAGGGAAACGAGCAGTACTTC.

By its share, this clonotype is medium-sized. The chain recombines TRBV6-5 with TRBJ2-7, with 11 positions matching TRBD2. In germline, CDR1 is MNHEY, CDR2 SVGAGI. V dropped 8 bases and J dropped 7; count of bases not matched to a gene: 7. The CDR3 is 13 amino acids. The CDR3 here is CASGTSGLWEQYF. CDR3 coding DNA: TGTGCCAGCGGGACTAGCGGACTGTGGGAGCAGTACTTC.

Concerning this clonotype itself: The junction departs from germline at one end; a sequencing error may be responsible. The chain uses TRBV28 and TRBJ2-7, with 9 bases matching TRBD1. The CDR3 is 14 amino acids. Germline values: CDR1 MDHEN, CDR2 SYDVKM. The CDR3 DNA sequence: TGTGCCAGCAACCGGGACAGGGTCTCCCACGAGCAGTACTTC. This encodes CASNRDRVSHEQYF. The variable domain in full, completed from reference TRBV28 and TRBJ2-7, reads DVKVTQSSRYLVKRTGEKVFLECVQDMDHENMFWYRQDPGLGLRLIYFSYDVKMKEKGDIPEGYSVSREKKERFSLILESASTNQTSMYLCASNRDRVSHEQYFGPGTRLTVT.

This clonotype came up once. The DNA for the CDR3 is TGTGCCAGTAGTATCAGGGGCGGGGGGAATGAGCAGTTCTTC. It yields the protein CASSIRGGGNEQFF. The V call is TRBV19, the J call TRBJ2-1; 8 positions match TRBD2. V lost 3 bases to trimming and J lost 7 bases; unmatched junction nucleotides: 5. The CDR3 contains 14 residues. Germline CDR1 reads LNHDA; CDR2 reads SQIVND (reference sequence).

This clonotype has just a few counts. CDR3 region: CASNPGQGAAQPQHF. For the CDR3, the DNA is TGTGCCAGTAACCCAGGACAGGGCGCGGCTCAGCCCCAGCATTTT. J is TRBJ1-5 and V is TRBV19, with 8 bases aligning to TRBD1. This CDR3 spans 15 amino acids. J gave up 6 bases and V 7 bases, and 11 bases lay outside the gene matches. In germline, CDR1 is LNHDA, CDR2 SQIVND (reference sequence). Together with reference TRBV19 and TRBJ1-5, the CDR3 gives the full variable domain: DGGITQSPKYLFRKEGQNVTLSCEQNLNHDAMYWYRQDPGQGLRLIYYSQIVNDFQKGDIAEGYSVSREKKESFPLTVTSAQKNPTAFYLCASNPGQGAAQPQHFGDGTRLSIL.

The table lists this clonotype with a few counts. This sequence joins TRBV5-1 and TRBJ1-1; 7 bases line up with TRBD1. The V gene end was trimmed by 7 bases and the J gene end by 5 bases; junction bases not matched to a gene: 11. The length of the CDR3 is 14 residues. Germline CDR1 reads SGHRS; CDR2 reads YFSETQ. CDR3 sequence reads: CASEEGARGTEAFF. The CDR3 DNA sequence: TGCGCCAGCGAAGAGGGGGCCAGGGGGACTGAAGCTTTCTTT.

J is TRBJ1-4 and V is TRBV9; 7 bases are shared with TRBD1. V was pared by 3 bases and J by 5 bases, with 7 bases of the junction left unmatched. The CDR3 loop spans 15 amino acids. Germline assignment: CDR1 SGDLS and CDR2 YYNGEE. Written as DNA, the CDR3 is TGTGCCAGCAGCGGAGGGGGCACTACCAATGAAAAACTGTTTTTT. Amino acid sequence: CASSGGGTTNEKLFF. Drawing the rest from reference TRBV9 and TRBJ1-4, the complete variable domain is DSGVTQTPKHLITATGQRVTLRCSPRSGDLSVYWYQQSLDQGLQFLIQYYNGEERAKGNILERFSAQQFPDLHSELNLSSLELGDSALYFCASSGGGTTNEKLFFGSGTQLSVL.

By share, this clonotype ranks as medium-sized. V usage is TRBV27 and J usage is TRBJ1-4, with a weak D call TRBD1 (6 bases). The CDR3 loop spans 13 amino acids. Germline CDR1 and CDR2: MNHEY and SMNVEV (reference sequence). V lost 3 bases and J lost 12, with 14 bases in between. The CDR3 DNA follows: TGTGCCAGCAGTTTTAACAGGGCCACGGAACTGTTTTTT. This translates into CASSFNRATELFF.

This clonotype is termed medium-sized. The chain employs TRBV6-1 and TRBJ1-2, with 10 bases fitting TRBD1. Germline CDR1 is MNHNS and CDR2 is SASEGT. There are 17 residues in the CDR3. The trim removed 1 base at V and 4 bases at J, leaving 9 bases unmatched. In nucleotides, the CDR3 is TGTGCCAGCAGTGAAGAAGGACAGGGGGGATCTCTCTATGGCTACACCTTC. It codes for CASSEEGQGGSLYGYTF.